Here is one T cell receptor (beta chain) with its context. This record comes from a study of PD-1 blockade in classical Hodgkin lymphoma. Time point here: newly diagnosed, previously untreated cHL patient sample. Some clones are missing from TCRdb's copy, which holds only in-frame ones; the method was immunoSEQ multiplex PCR. The sample yields 17,000 or so clones, roughly nine tenths seen once. The V end lost 0 bases, the J end lost 5 bases, and 11 bases lay between the germline ends. This CDR3 has 14 residues. CDR1 is SGHRS and CDR2 is YFSETQ in the germline V gene. This TCR was recovered from a human donor with classical Hodgkin lymphoma. The chain combines TRBV5-1 with TRBJ2-5; D call uncertain. The specimen was peripheral blood mononuclear cells (PBMCs). The CDR3 DNA reads TGCGCCAGCAGCTTGGAGAGTAGCTCGGAGACCCAGTACTTC. This translates into CASSLESSSETQYF.